One and the same sample provided the 10 T cell receptor beta chains below, sequenced in a study of CD8 T cells in Susac syndrome. About 0.45 to 1 ug RNA was reverse transcribed with random hexamers. TCRdb redid the calling of the immunoSEQ multiplex PCR reads with MiXCR, one entry per CDR3 protein. The profile shows under 200,000 distinct CDR3 sequences, around 95% of them singletons. The sample consisted of CD4+ T cells from PBMCs. These receptors came from a human donor in good health.

The chain has TRBV5-6 and TRBJ2-3; no clear D. CDR3 length: 14 residues. The V gene lost 4 bases and the J gene lost 1 base, with 10 bases spanning the gap. Germline-derived CDR1 and CDR2 are SGHDT and YYEEEE. CDR3 in DNA: TGTGCCAGCAGCCCCCAGACTCGCACAGATACGCAGTATTTT. Encoded protein: CASSPQTRTDTQYF.

V and J are TRBV27 and TRBJ2-2; D perhaps matches TRBD2 (5 bases). Germline lookup yields CDR1 MNHEY and CDR2 SMNVEV (reference sequence). The CDR3 length is 13 residues. The V end lost 2 bases, the J end lost 5 bases, and 6 bases lay between the germline ends. The DNA of the CDR3 is TGTGCCAGCAGTTTAGGCGGGACCGGGGAGCTGTTTTTT. Translated, it gives CASSLGGTGELFF.

The V and J genes are TRBV20-1 and TRBJ1-5; 8 nucleotides line up with TRBD1. The CDR3 contains 16 residues. The J segment lost 2 bases and the V segment lost 6 bases, leaving 12 bases of the junction unmatched. CDR1 is DFQATT, CDR2 SNEGSKA, per germline (reference sequence). The CDR3 region has the DNA TGCAGTGCACGACAGGGGTCTGGGTTTGGCAATCAGCCCCAGCATTTT. It specifies CSARQGSGFGNQPQHF.

CDR3 DNA sequence: TGCAGTGCTGCGGACAGTCTCGCTCAGCCCCAGCATTTT. It yields the protein CSAADSLAQPQHF. The chain carries TRBV20-1 and TRBJ1-5, with a weak D call TRBD1 (6 bases). The germline V and J ends were trimmed by 5 bases and 6 bases, with 14 bases remaining between them. The CDR3 covers 13 residues. The germline gives CDR1 DFQATT, CDR2 SNEGSKA (reference sequence).

The V gene is TRBV9, the J gene TRBJ2-2; D assignment may be TRBD1 or TRBD2 (5 bases each). Trimming removed 6 bases from V and 3 bases from J, with 12 bases in between. CDR1 and CDR2 (germline): SGDLS, YYNGEE. This CDR3 has 14 amino acids. The DNA for the CDR3 is TGTGCCAGCACCAGGGACCGATACACCGGGGAGCTGTTTTTT. This encodes CASTRDRYTGELFF.

V usage is TRBV12-5 and J usage is TRBJ2-3; D is perhaps TRBD1 or TRBD2 (5 bases each). Germline loops: CDR1 LGHNT, CDR2 FRNRAP. The length of the CDR3 is 14 residues. Trimming pared 6 bases from V and 4 bases from J, leaving 14 bases between. Here the CDR3 DNA reads TGTGCTAGTGGCCTGGGACGGCAGGCAGATACGCAGTATTTT. Protein product: CASGLGRQADTQYF.

This rearrangement joins TRBV20-1 to TRBJ1-2; tentative D call: TRBD1 (5 bases). The CDR3 contains 11 residues. Trimming removed 6 bases from V and 6 bases from J, with 11 bases in between. Germline assignment: CDR1 DFQATT and CDR2 SNEGSKA (reference sequence). CDR3 coding DNA: TGCAGTGCAGGGGAGTCGGATGGCTACACCTTC. This codes for CSAGESDGYTF.

This clonotype was observed once. The chain has TRBV7-2 and TRBJ1-5, with D possibly being TRBD1 (6 bases). The V end lost 2 bases, the J end lost 9 bases, and 14 bases lay between the germline ends. The V gene's germline CDR1 is SGHTA and CDR2 FQGNSA. The CDR3 sequence is 14 residues long. Written as DNA, the CDR3 is TGTGCCAGCAGCTTATCCACAGGGTCACGGCCCCAGCATTTT. The encoded protein is CASSLSTGSRPQHF.

This sequence joins TRBV7-2 and TRBJ2-7; D is uncertain. Germline CDR1 and CDR2: SGHTA and FQGNSA. The CDR3 is 13 residues long. V gave up 6 bases and J gave up 3 bases, with 12 bases separating them. CDR3 sequence reads: CASRTGNDYEQYF. The CDR3 DNA sequence: TGTGCCAGCAGGACTGGGAATGACTACGAGCAGTACTTC.

The rearrangement uses TRBV20-1 and TRBJ1-5; a possible D gene is TRBD1 (5 bases). The CDR3 is made up of 15 amino acids. Germline lookup yields CDR1 DFQATT and CDR2 SNEGSKA (reference sequence). Trimming stripped 7 bases from V and 0 bases from J, with 16 bases between. The CDR3 here is CSGAVGAYSNQPQHF. CDR3 bases: TGCAGTGGTGCTGTCGGGGCCTATAGCAATCAGCCCCAGCATTTT.